This TCR beta chain appears in the sequencing data of a study of cytomegalovirus exposure and HLA in healthy donors (dated by TCRdb to about 2017). With regard to the full study: An earlier analysis of some 550 of the donors reported about 250 Gb of sequence data and more than 90 million unique TCR beta sequences from roughly 180 million T cells. Around 320 gigabases of sequencing data and tens of millions of unique TCR sequences were included in an early release covering about 600 HLA-typed donors. Among the approximately 420 genotyped donors, around 81% belonged to the genetic ancestry cluster associated with self-reported Caucasian donors. The study aimed to test whether cataloging public T cell receptors could reveal signatures of past pathogen exposure. The study profiled the T cell repertoires of 500 to 800 subjects by immunosequencing and related them to cytomegalovirus serostatus. In addition to the first cohort of approximately 650 subjects, a separate validation cohort of approximately 130 different subjects was used. To predict cytomegalovirus infection status, the study brought together high-throughput TCR immunosequencing, statistical association of individual TCRs with disease status, and machine learning. A later analysis re-analyzed previously published TCR beta repertoires from roughly 630 donors and added high-resolution HLA genotyping to study TCR occurrence patterns. Rather than using new phenotypic data, the later analysis identified candidate immune exposures from TCR beta sequences and from how often those sequences occurred across donors. In an earlier analysis of more than 550 of the donors, high-throughput TCR beta sequencing was used to judge whether each TCR beta V gene segment behaved as functional or pseudogenic. Donor age, sex, ethnicity and CMV serostatus were compiled alongside the repertoire data. A later genetic analysis used genome-wide SNP genotypes for about 55% of the 666 donors, treating that subset as a discovery cohort. Every repertoire in the discovery cohort had been generated on one and the same sequencing platform. HLA typing included class I and class II loci at four-digit resolution. The number of typed donors differed by locus: about 620-640 for A, B, C, DRB1 and DQB1; approximately 520 for DQA1; about 600 for DPA1; and around 470 for DPB1. Because of strong linkage in the cohort, 5 or 6 DR-DQ haplotypes were treated as single units for association and clustering. Among 300 to 500 genotyped donors of the cohort, an average of roughly 230,000 unique TCR beta nucleotide sequences was sequenced per donor, of which about 20% were non-productive.

Notes on this clone: Its antigen has not been determined. The sample holds no much larger clone one base away, and base qualities are not on file.

The cohort was made up of under 800 healthy bone marrow donors. Cohort members were all nominally healthy when sampled, although unrecorded immune exposures were likely present. The donor was CMV seropositive and was included in the group of approximately 310 seropositive cohort members. Each donor provided a peripheral blood sample, and peripheral blood mononuclear cells were used for TCR beta sequencing. The Qiagen DNeasy Blood Extraction Kit was used to extract genomic DNA from the blood cell samples. Library preparation employed the immunoSEQ multiplex PCR assay. For the multiplex PCR, a mixture combining 60 forward primers for TCR Vbeta segments and 13 reverse primers for TCR Jbeta segments was used. The CDR3 region of rearranged TCR beta genes was amplified from genomic DNA with a multiplex PCR assay. Amplified TCR beta libraries were sequenced as 87-base-pair reads on the Illumina HiSeq System. As for the original processing: A later analysis counted about 82 million unique TCR beta chains across the 550 to 750 repertoires, and roughly 11 million of these chains were shared by at least two donors. A nearest-neighbor algorithm error-corrected the raw reads and collapsed the reads into unique sequences, merging closely related sequences to remove PCR and sequencing errors. CDR3 sequences were aligned to IMGT reference sequences to assign V, D and J gene segments. Each retained sequence needed at least a six-nucleotide match to both a V gene segment and a J gene segment. A rearrangement counted as productive if the CDR3 had no stop codons and remained in frame with V and J, and every other rearrangement counted as non-productive. CDR3 was defined according to IMGT convention as the region running from the second conserved V-encoded cysteine to the conserved J-encoded phenylalanine. The earlier analysis of some 550 of the donors excluded any sequence lacking an unambiguous match to a single V gene segment. An earlier analysis of 500 to 700 of the donors classified V segments as functional when productive rearrangements were above 56.7% and as segregating when the standard deviation between donors was above 5%. To diagnose cytomegalovirus status from the catalog of TCR beta chain sequences, a statistical classification framework was built. V and J gene assignment, in a later analysis, came from comparing TCR nucleotide sequences with IMGT/GENE-DB human TR gene sequences. Using the TCRdist pipeline, a later analysis assigned CDR3 sequences along with most-parsimonious VDJ recombination scenarios. In a later analysis, each TCR beta chain was defined by its CDR3 amino acid sequence together with its V-gene family, and reads lacking a unique V-gene family were excluded. As a way to deal with suspected cross-contamination and a sequencing artifact, a later analysis dropped 450 to 600 nucleotide sequences that were highly shared and had low generation probability. In a later analysis, a clonal expansion index for each public chain was calculated from normalized within-repertoire ranks of inferred template counts. Generation probabilities in a later analysis came from a VDJ recombination model fitted to out-of-frame rearrangements, and those results were checked against IGoR. Hypergeometric tests were used in a later analysis to score TCR-TCR, TCR-HLA and TCR-CMV co-occurrence, with a repertoire-size bias correction applied to the TCR pairs. False discovery rates were estimated in a later analysis by permuting HLA or CMV assignments 20 times. In a later analysis, co-occurring TCRs were grouped using DBSCAN, with TCRdist sequence similarity added in when clustering inside HLA-allele-positive subsets. Repertoires with fewer than 30,000 or more than 120,000 public chains were left out of co-occurrence clustering, as were about five repertoires with anomalous nucleotide sharing. This immuneACCESS table, as held by TCRdb, lists in-frame sequences with V and J called but not all clones. Of the missing ones, under half trace to an unresolved V gene in checked studies; the others have no known cause. From that table come the V and J calls and clone size; the DNA was used to work out D and trimming. This sample lists over 100,000 clones; 80% to 85% were detected once. More than 20% of the sample is in the top ten clones.

The full study reports these points: The authors suggested that the approach could potentially be generalized to other disease states and immunological phenotypes. Roughly uniform sequencing depth across donors was assumed in presence/absence analyses, although this assumption may not hold. At a false discovery rate of 0.05, a later analysis linked some 18,000 TCR beta sequences to specific HLA alleles. Because some donors lacked HLA typing at each locus, the association tests relied only on the typed subset. The study gave a list of over 150 TCR beta chains associated with cytomegalovirus. When HLA alleles, especially DR and DQ, strongly co-occurred, attributing TCR associations to individual alleles was difficult. Some IMGT-functional V segments, including TRBV6-2 and TRBV6-3, could not be told apart with the 87-base-pair reads, so those segments were excluded. This cohort had only TCR beta chains sequenced, and the lack of alpha or paired-chain data limited which features could be detected. In vitro tests confirmed that three of the cytomegalovirus-associated TCR beta chains recognize cytomegalovirus antigens. A later analysis found that most CMV-associated TCR beta chains appeared HLA-restricted, with HLA associations seemingly driven largely by CMV exposure. An association between a missense DCLRE1C variant and V-gene and J-gene trimming of TCR beta chains was found in a later genetic analysis and replicated in an independent cohort. Immune exposure information for the cohort was limited to CMV serostatus. In a later analysis, HLA-associated TCR beta chains were found to be more clonally expanded and to have lower generation probabilities than equally common non-associated chains. A later genetic analysis reported fewer N-insertions in productive TCRs among donors in an Asian-associated ancestry cluster than the roughly 690-donor mean. A later analysis reported that several top co-occurrence clusters appeared linked to parvovirus B19, influenza, CMV and Epstein-Barr virus. An earlier analysis of 450 to 750 of the donors showed that most TCR beta V segments appeared in productive rearrangements either about 87% or about 30% of the time, which broadly matched IMGT annotations. A further reported finding was that TCR beta sequences accurately predicted the HLA-A and HLA-B alleles for most subjects in the first cohort. In both the original and validation cohorts, the classifier was reported to diagnose cytomegalovirus status with high specificity and sensitivity. The sequencing pipeline was judged likely to have produced a cluster of highly shared sequence variants as a technical artifact. Most TCR sequences were observed very rarely across donors, whereas some public TCRs were present in many individuals. Correlated functional status among segregating V segments might be attributable to linkage disequilibrium, but an unknown experimental factor could not be ruled out. Because counts were too low, roughly 17 rarely observed V segments, including chromosome 9 orphons, were left out of the earlier analysis of 587 of the donors. In a later analysis, TCR association rates were found to vary across HLA loci, with the most associated TCRs seen for DRB1 alleles and the fewest for HLA-C alleles.

Taken from the germline V gene, the CDR1 and CDR2 loops are SGHDT and YYEEEE. V lost 4 bases and J lost 9 bases; the stretch between them is 14 bases long. Counted from cysteine to phenylalanine, this CDR3 has 14 amino acids. The only DNA kept is the CDR3, 42 bases in frame from the first base. Sequencing used PBMCs. The receptor comes from a man younger than 40 in good health and CMV-seropositive. Recombination linked TRBV5-6 to TRBJ1-6; the D gene is perhaps TRBD1, on 6 matching bases. The CDR3 protein is CASSPQGYPSPLHF. The sequence in DNA is TGTGCCAGCAGCCCGCAGGGGTACCCTTCACCCCTCCACTTT.